The 28 T cell receptor beta chains presented below share a single source sample, sequenced in a study of T cell changes during pregnancy in multiple sclerosis. The data were produced by immunoSEQ multiplex PCR, yet TCRdb's version contains in-frame clones alone and is incomplete. The sample yields 100,000 or so clones, approximately 93% seen once. This material consisted of peripheral blood, taken after pregnancy. The origin of the receptors is a female donor with multiple sclerosis, enrolled in a pregnancy study.

J is TRBJ2-1 and V is TRBV27; 10 nucleotides align to TRBD2. V gave up 11 bases and J gave up 0 bases; unmatched junction bases: 1. Per germline, CDR1 MNHEY and CDR2 SMNVEV (reference sequence). This CDR3 is built from 13 residues. Here the CDR3 DNA reads TGTGCCGCTAGCGGGAGCTCCTACAATGAGCAGTTCTTC. The encoded protein is CAASGSSYNEQFF.

The rearrangement uses TRBV5-1 and TRBJ2-7; D is uncertain. Trimming took off 0 bases at V and 0 bases at J, with 4 bases between the two ends. Per germline, CDR1 SGHRS and CDR2 YFSETQ. The CDR3 contains 13 residues. The CDR3 bases are TGCGCCAGCAGCTTGGGTCACTCCTACGAGCAGTACTTC. Protein product: CASSLGHSYEQYF.

CDR3: CAGGAGAHNEQFF. The CDR3 nucleotides are TGTGCCGGGGGGGCGGGGGCCCACAATGAGCAGTTCTTC. This chain uses TRBV7-9 with TRBJ2-1; D perhaps matches TRBD2 (7 bases). The V end was cut by 11 bases, the J end by 5 bases, with 16 bases between. CDR3 size: 13 residues. Germline CDR1 and CDR2: SEHNR and FQNEAQ (reference sequence).

V gene TRBV11-2 combines with J gene TRBJ1-2; 7 nucleotides agree with TRBD1. J was trimmed by 8 bases and V by 3 bases; bases with no gene match: 12. The germline CDR1 and CDR2 sequences are SGHAT and FQNNGV. There are 15 residues in the CDR3. The CDR3 loop is CASSFGREGAQGYTF. The CDR3 DNA is TGTGCCAGCAGCTTCGGGCGAGAGGGGGCCCAAGGCTACACCTTC.

V usage is TRBV5-1 and J usage is TRBJ2-7; possibly TRBD2 for D (5 bases). V was cut by 0 bases and J by 2 bases, with 9 bases left in between. This CDR3 spans 14 amino acids. The germline V gene has CDR1 SGHRS and CDR2 YFSETQ. The chain's CDR3 is CASSLAPGTYEQYF. The DNA of the CDR3 is TGCGCCAGCAGCTTGGCCCCGGGGACCTACGAGCAGTACTTC.

The chain's CDR3 is CSARQGEGYTF. Written as DNA, the CDR3 is TGCAGTGCTAGGCAGGGGGAAGGCTACACCTTC. The V call is TRBV20-1, the J call TRBJ1-2; 7 bases line up with TRBD1. This CDR3 region has 11 residues. Germline V gene sequence: CDR1 DFQATT, CDR2 SNEGSKA (reference sequence). With 3 bases clipped from V and 8 bases from J, the junction kept 3 bases outside the gene matches.

The chain combines TRBV7-9 with TRBJ1-1; D gene unclear. Germline values: CDR1 SEHNR, CDR2 FQNEAQ (reference sequence). V was clipped by 5 bases and J by 8 bases, with 15 bases between them. The CDR3 totals 13 residues. The CDR3 loop is CASSPGLVMEAFF. DNA of the CDR3: TGTGCCAGCAGCCCCGGACTAGTAATGGAAGCTTTCTTT.

This clone was seen many times. This chain links TRBV21-1 with TRBJ2-5; the table gives TRBD1 as D, unverified against the DNA. TRBV21-1 is a pseudogene locus. The CDR3 has 17 residues. The DNA of the CDR3 is TGTGCCAGCAGCAAATATTTCTTAAACAGGGGAACCGAGACCCAGTACTTC. Residues: CASSKYFLNRGTETQYF.

CDR3 sequence reads: CASSLVSGRAVYNEQFF. CDR3 sequence (DNA): TGTGCCAGCAGCTTAGTAAGTGGCAGGGCGGTCTACAATGAGCAGTTCTTC. The V call is TRBV11-2, the J call TRBJ2-1, with D perhaps matching TRBD1 (5 bases). V lost 1 base and J 3 bases, leaving 16 bases between the germline ends. Looked up from germline, CDR1 is SGHAT and CDR2 is FQNNGV. The CDR3 has 17 residues.

This sequence joins TRBV19 and TRBJ1-1; 7 bases map to TRBD1. V was pared by 9 bases and J by 7 bases, with 8 bases of the junction left unmatched. This CDR3 has 12 amino acids. Germline V gene lookup returns CDR1 LNHDA and CDR2 SQIVND (reference sequence). The CDR3 region is CASRHRGVEAFF. DNA of the CDR3: TGTGCCAGCAGACACAGGGGAGTTGAAGCTTTCTTT. The variable domain in full, completed from reference TRBV19 and TRBJ1-1, reads DGGITQSPKYLFRKEGQNVTLSCEQNLNHDAMYWYRQDPGQGLRLIYYSQIVNDFQKGDIAEGYSVSREKKESFPLTVTSAQKNPTAFYLCASRHRGVEAFFGQGTRLTVV.

The chain uses TRBV7-8 and TRBJ2-5; 8 bases map to TRBD1. J was trimmed by 7 bases and V by 6 bases; bases with no gene match: 10. From germline, CDR1 is SGHVS and CDR2 FQNEAQ. This CDR3 is 14 amino acids long. The chain's CDR3 is CASSADRVFGTQYF. CDR3 nucleotides: TGTGCCAGCAGTGCGGACAGGGTCTTTGGGACCCAGTACTTC.

The chain joins TRBV5-4 to TRBJ2-7, with 7 nucleotides matching TRBD1. CDR1 and CDR2 (germline): SGHNT, YYREEE (reference sequence). V lost 1 base, J lost 3 bases, and 4 bases stayed unmatched. This CDR3 spans 14 amino acids. CDR3 bases: TGTGCCAGCAGCTTGTGGGCAGGGGGCTACGAGCAGTACTTC. This sequence encodes CASSLWAGGYEQYF.

The DNA of the CDR3 is TGTGCCAGCAGCTTAGCCCCCAGCGGGGCCTGGACCTACGAGCAGTACTTC. It codes for CASSLAPSGAWTYEQYF. The chain has TRBV11-2 and TRBJ2-7; the match to TRBD2 covers 7 bases. J was trimmed by 2 bases and V by 1 base; bases with no gene match: 11. Looked up from germline, CDR1 is SGHAT and CDR2 is FQNNGV. The CDR3 length is 17 residues. Supplemented by reference TRBV11-2 and TRBJ2-7, the full variable domain reads EAGVAQSPRYKIIEKRQSVAFWCNPISGHATLYWYQQILGQGPKLLIQFQNNGVVDDSQLPKDRFSAERLKGVDSTLKIQPAKLEDSAVYLCASSLAPSGAWTYEQYFGPGTRLTVT.

The rearrangement uses TRBV5-1 and TRBJ2-1; TRBD2 agrees at 8 bases. The V and J ends lost 7 bases and 0 bases, in that order; junction bases with no gene match: 9. CDR1 SGHRS and CDR2 YFSETQ come from the germline V gene. CDR3 size: 16 residues. The CDR3 sequence: CASAGTSSGSYNEQFF. DNA of the CDR3: TGCGCCAGCGCCGGGACTAGTTCGGGCTCCTACAATGAGCAGTTCTTC.

J is TRBJ2-1 and V is TRBV4-1; D is unresolved. Trimming took off 1 base at V and 5 bases at J, with 24 bases between the two ends. The CDR3 runs to 19 residues. Germline V lookup: CDR1 MGHRA, CDR2 YSYEKL. Here the CDR3 reads CASSQVFSYPPLRNNEQFF. The CDR3 DNA reads as TGCGCCAGCAGCCAAGTGTTTTCGTACCCACCGTTGAGAAACAATGAGCAGTTCTTC.

The chain couples TRBV27 to TRBJ2-1; 12 bases agree with TRBD2. Germline V gene sequence: CDR1 MNHEY, CDR2 SMNVEV (reference sequence). Germline trimming cut 6 bases from V and 12 bases from J; bases unmatched to any gene: 12. This CDR3 contains 15 residues. This CDR3 reads CASSSLLAGGPAQFF. CDR3 coding DNA: TGTGCCAGCAGCTCCCTGCTAGCGGGAGGGCCGGCGCAGTTCTTC.

This rearrangement joins TRBV13 to TRBJ1-2; weak D call: TRBD1 (6 bases). Germline-derived CDR1 and CDR2 are PRHDT and FYEKMQ (reference sequence). This CDR3 has 14 amino acids. The V and J ends lost 6 bases and 3 bases respectively, with 14 bases between them. The CDR3 is CASRLGGGYYGYTF. For the CDR3, the DNA is TGTGCCAGCAGACTTGGCGGGGGCTACTATGGCTACACCTTC.

V gene TRBV6-1 combines with J gene TRBJ2-7; D is perhaps TRBD1 (6 bases). V lost 4 bases and J lost 3, with 25 bases in between. CDR3 size: 18 residues. Germline loops: CDR1 MNHNS, CDR2 SASEGT. Here the CDR3 reads CASSVRQAGTLTYYEQYF. The DNA for the CDR3 is TGTGCCAGCAGTGTGCGACAGGCAGGGACCCTCACATACTACGAGCAGTACTTC.

The rearrangement joins TRBV18 to TRBJ2-7, with 9 bases matching TRBD1. CDR3 size: 16 residues. Germline V gene sequence: CDR1 KGHSH, CDR2 LQKENI. J gave up 3 bases and V 3 bases, and 9 bases lay outside the gene matches. DNA for the CDR3: TGTGCCAGCTCACCGAGCCTGGGACAGGGTCACTACGAGCAGTACTTC. Residues: CASSPSLGQGHYEQYF. Full variable domain (remainder filled in from reference TRBV18 and TRBJ2-7): NAGVMQNPRHLVRRRGQEARLRCSPMKGHSHVYWYRQLPEEGLKFMVYLQKENIIDESGMPKERFSAEFPKEGPSILRIQQVVRGDSAAYFCASSPSLGQGHYEQYFGPGTRLTVT.

The V call is TRBV28, the J call TRBJ1-2; 9 bases are a match to TRBD1. This CDR3 has 16 amino acids. V lost 6 bases to trimming and J lost 5 bases; unmatched junction nucleotides: 13. From germline, CDR1 is MDHEN and CDR2 SYDVKM. The CDR3 loop is CASSTYTGGARYGYTF. The CDR3 region has the DNA TGTGCCAGCAGCACGTATACAGGGGGCGCGAGGTATGGCTACACCTTC.

This clone was observed a handful of times. The chain has TRBV28 and TRBJ1-2, with 9 bases that match TRBD1. V was pared by 5 bases and J by 4 bases, with 11 bases of the junction left unmatched. The CDR3 runs to 16 residues. Germline V gene data show CDR1 as MDHEN and CDR2 as SYDVKM. CDR3 DNA sequence: TGTGCCAGCAGTCCCAGGGCCCGACAGGGGGGCTATGGCTACACCTTC. It codes for CASSPRARQGGYGYTF.

CDR3 nucleotide sequence: TGTGCCATCAGTGAGGAGACAGGCGGAGCAGATACGCAGTATTTT. It is translated as CAISEETGGADTQYF. The chain combines TRBV10-3 with TRBJ2-3, with a weak D call TRBD1 (6 bases). CDR1 is ENHRY and CDR2 is SYGVKD in the germline V gene. CDR3 length: 15 amino acids. With 2 bases removed from V and 4 bases from J, the gap between germline ends came to 13 bases.

This chain connects TRBV5-1 to TRBJ1-4, with 8 nucleotides matching TRBD1. V was pared by 1 base and J by 5 bases, with 4 bases of the junction left unmatched. The CDR3 extends over 15 amino acids. Germline V gene data show CDR1 as SGHRS and CDR2 as YFSETQ. As DNA, the CDR3 is TGCGCCAGCAGCTTGTTCAGGGGGCCGAATGAAAAACTGTTTTTT. It is translated as CASSLFRGPNEKLFF.

The rearrangement uses TRBV29-1 and TRBJ2-7; D gene unclear. Looked up from germline, CDR1 is SQVTM and CDR2 is ANQGSEA. The CDR3 consists of 11 residues. V was pared by 3 bases and J by 4 bases, with 7 bases between. The CDR3 DNA is TGCAGCGTTGATACTTCTTACGAGCAGTACTTC. This translates into CSVDTSYEQYF.

The chain joins TRBV9 to TRBJ2-7; maybe TRBD2 (6 bases). This CDR3 comprises 15 residues. V was pared by 2 bases and J by 0 bases, with 12 bases between. Germline V gene sequence: CDR1 SGDLS, CDR2 YYNGEE. The CDR3 DNA reads TGTGCCAGCAGCGTGACTGGGACTGCCTCCTACGAGCAGTACTTC. It specifies CASSVTGTASYEQYF.

V gene TRBV6-1 combines with J gene TRBJ1-5, with D possibly being TRBD1 (6 bases). The germline CDR1 and CDR2 sequences are MNHNS and SASEGT. The CDR3 is 14 amino acids. V dropped 5 bases and J dropped 5 bases, with 13 bases sitting between them. CDR3 sequence reads: CASSPGGEHQPQHF. CDR3 DNA sequence: TGTGCCAGCAGTCCGGGGGGCGAGCATCAGCCCCAGCATTTT.

The genes are TRBV4-1 and TRBJ1-1; D uncertain. Trimming took off 0 bases at V and 1 base at J, with 9 bases between the two ends. The CDR3 has 15 residues. Germline CDR1 and CDR2: MGHRA and YSYEKL. Here the CDR3 reads CASSQDERGNTEAFF. Written as DNA, the CDR3 is TGCGCCAGCAGCCAAGACGAGCGGGGGAACACTGAAGCTTTCTTT.

The genes are TRBV19 and TRBJ1-2; 7 nucleotides agree with TRBD1. V trimming: 8 bases; J trimming: 1 base; junction bases outside the gene matches: 4. Germline V gives CDR1 LNHDA, CDR2 SQIVND (reference sequence). The CDR3 spans 13 residues. CDR3 in amino acids: CASLDRNNYGYTF. The CDR3 DNA is TGTGCCAGTCTGGACAGGAATAACTATGGCTACACCTTC.